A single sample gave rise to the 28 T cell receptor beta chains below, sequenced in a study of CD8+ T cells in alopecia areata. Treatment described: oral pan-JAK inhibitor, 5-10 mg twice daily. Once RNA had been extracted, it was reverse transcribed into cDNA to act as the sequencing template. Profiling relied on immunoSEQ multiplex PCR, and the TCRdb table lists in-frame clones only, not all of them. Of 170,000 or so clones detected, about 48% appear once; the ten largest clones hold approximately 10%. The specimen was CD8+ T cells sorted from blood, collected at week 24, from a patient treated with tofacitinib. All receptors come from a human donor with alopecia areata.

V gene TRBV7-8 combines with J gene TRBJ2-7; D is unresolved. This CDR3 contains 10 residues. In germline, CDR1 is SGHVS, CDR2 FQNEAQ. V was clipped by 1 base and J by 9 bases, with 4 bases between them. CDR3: CASSLVVQYF. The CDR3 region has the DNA TGTGCCAGCAGCTTAGTGGTGCAGTACTTC.

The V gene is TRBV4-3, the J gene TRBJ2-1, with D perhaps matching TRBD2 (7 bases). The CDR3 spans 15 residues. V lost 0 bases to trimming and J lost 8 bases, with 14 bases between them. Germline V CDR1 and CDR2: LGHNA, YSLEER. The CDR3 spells CASSQEAGAYDEQFF. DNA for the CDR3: TGCGCCAGCAGCCAAGAGGCGGGGGCTTACGATGAGCAGTTCTTC.

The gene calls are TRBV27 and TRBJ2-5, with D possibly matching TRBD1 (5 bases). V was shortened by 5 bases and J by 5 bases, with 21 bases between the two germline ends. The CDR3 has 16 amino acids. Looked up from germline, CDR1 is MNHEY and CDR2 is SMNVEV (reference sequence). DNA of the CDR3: TGTGCCAGCAGTCCGCAGACAGCCCGGAGTGGGGAGACCCAGTACTTC. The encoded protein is CASSPQTARSGETQYF.

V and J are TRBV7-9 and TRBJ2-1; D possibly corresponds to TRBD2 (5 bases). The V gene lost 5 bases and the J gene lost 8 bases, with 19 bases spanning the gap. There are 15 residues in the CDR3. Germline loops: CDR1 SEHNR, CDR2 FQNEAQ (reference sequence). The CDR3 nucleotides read TGTGCCAGCAGCCCGAGAACTCCTGGACTCGATGAGCAGTTCTTC. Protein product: CASSPRTPGLDEQFF.

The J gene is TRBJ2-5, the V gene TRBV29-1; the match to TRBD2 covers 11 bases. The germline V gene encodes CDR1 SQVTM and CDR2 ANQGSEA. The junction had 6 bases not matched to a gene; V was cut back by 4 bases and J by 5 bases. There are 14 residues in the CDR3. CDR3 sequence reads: CSVAGTSGQETQYF. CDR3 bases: TGCAGCGTTGCGGGGACTAGCGGTCAGGAGACCCAGTACTTC.

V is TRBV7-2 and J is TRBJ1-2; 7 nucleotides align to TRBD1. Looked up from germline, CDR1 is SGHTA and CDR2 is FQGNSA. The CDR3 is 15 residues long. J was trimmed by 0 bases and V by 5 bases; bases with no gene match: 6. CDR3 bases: TGTGCCAGCAGCGAATCCGGGACAGCTAACTATGGCTACACCTTC. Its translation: CASSESGTANYGYTF.

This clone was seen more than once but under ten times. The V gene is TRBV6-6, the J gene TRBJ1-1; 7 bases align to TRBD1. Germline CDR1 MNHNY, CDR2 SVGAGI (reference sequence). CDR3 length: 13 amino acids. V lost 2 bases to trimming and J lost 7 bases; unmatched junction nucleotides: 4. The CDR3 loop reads CASSYTWDSEAFF. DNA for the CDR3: TGTGCCAGCAGTTACACCTGGGACAGTGAAGCTTTCTTT.

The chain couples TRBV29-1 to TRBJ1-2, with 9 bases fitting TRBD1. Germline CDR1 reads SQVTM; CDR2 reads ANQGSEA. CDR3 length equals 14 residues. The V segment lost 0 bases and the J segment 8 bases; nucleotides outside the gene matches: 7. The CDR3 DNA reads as TGCAGCGTTGAAGAAGGGACAGGGCTGCACGGCTACACCTTC. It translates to CSVEEGTGLHGYTF. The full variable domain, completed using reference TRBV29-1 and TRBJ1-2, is SAVISQKPSRDICQRGTSLTIQCQVDSQVTMMFWYRQQPGQSLTLIATANQGSEATYESGFVIDKFPISRPNLTFSTLTVSNMSPEDSSIYLCSVEEGTGLHGYTFGSGTRLTVV.

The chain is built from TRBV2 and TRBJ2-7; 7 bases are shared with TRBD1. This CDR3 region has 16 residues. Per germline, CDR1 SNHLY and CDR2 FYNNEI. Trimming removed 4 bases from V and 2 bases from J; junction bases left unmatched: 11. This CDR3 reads CASSGPIGQVTYEQYF. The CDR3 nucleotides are TGTGCCAGCAGTGGCCCCATAGGACAGGTCACCTACGAGCAGTACTTC.

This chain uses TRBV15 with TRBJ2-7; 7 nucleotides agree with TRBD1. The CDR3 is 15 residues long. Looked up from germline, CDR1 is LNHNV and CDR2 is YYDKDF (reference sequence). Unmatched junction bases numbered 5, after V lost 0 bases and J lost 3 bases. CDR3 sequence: CATSREYRGLYEQYF. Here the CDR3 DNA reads TGTGCCACCAGCAGAGAGTACAGGGGTCTCTACGAGCAGTACTTC. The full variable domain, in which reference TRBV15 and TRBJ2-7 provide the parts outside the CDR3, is DAMVIQNPRYQVTQFGKPVTLSCSQTLNHNVMYWYQQKSSQAPKLLFHYYDKDFNNEADTPDNFQSRRPNTSFCFLDIRSPGLGDTAMYLCATSREYRGLYEQYFGPGTRLTVT.

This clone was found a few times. The DNA of the CDR3 is TGTGCCAGCAGTGCATTGTGGACAGATACGCAGTATTTT. It yields the protein CASSALWTDTQYF. The genes are TRBV2 and TRBJ2-3; D unresolved. V dropped 4 bases and J dropped 3 bases, with 8 bases sitting between them. The CDR3 runs 13 residues. Germline CDR1 and CDR2: SNHLY and FYNNEI.

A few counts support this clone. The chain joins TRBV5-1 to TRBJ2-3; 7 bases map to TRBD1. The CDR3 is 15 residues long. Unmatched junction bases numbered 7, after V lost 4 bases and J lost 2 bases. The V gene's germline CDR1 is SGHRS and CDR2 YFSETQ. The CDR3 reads CASSLRDSATDTQYF. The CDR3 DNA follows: TGCGCCAGCAGCCTTCGGGACAGCGCCACAGATACGCAGTATTTT. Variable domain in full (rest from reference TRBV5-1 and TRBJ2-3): KAGVTQTPRYLIKTRGQQVTLSCSPISGHRSVSWYQQTPGQGLQFLFEYFSETQRNKGNFPGRFSGRQFSNSRSEMNVSTLELGDSALYLCASSLRDSATDTQYFGPGTRLTVL.

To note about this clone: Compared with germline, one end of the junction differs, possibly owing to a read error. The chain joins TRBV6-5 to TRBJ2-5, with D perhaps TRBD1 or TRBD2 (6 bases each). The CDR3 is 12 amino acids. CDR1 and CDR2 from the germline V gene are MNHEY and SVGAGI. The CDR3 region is CASRGGGRGLDF. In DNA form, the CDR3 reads TGTGCCAGCAGAGGGGGAGGAAGGGGTCTTGACTTC.

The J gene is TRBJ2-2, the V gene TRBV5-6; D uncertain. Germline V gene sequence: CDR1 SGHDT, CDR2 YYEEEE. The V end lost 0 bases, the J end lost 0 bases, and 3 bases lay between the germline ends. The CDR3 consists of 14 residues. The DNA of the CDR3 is TGTGCCAGCAGCTTGGTGCCGAACACCGGGGAGCTGTTTTTT. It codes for CASSLVPNTGELFF.

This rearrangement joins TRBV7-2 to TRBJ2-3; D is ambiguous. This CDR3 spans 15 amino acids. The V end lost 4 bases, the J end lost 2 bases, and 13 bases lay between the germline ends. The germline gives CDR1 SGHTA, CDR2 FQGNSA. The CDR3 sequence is CASSSSSGFTDTQYF. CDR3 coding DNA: TGTGCCAGCAGCTCGAGTTCCGGTTTCACAGATACGCAGTATTTT. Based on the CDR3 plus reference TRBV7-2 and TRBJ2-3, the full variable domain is GAGVSQSPSNKVTEKGKDVELRCDPISGHTALYWYRQSLGQGLEFLIYFQGNSAPDKSGLPSDRFSAERTGGSVSTLTIQRTQQEDSAVYLCASSSSSGFTDTQYFGPGTRLTVL.

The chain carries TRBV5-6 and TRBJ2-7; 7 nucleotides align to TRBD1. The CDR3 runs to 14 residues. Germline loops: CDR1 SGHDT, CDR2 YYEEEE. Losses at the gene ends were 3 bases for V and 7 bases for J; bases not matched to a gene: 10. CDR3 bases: TGTGCCAGCAGCTCCGGGACAGCGCCACTGGAGCAGTACTTC. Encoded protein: CASSSGTAPLEQYF.

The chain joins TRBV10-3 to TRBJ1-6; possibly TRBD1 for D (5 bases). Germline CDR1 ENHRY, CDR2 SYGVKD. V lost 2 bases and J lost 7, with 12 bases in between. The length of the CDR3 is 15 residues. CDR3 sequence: CAISEEQGYNSPLHF. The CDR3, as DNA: TGTGCCATCAGTGAGGAGCAGGGTTACAATTCACCCCTCCACTTT.

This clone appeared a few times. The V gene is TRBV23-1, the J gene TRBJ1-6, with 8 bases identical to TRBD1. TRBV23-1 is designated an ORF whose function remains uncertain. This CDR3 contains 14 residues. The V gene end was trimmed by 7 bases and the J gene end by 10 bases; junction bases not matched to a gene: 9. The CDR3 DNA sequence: TGCGCCAGCATTTCAGGGGGCGTAGGCTCACCCCTCCACTTT. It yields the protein CASISGGVGSPLHF.

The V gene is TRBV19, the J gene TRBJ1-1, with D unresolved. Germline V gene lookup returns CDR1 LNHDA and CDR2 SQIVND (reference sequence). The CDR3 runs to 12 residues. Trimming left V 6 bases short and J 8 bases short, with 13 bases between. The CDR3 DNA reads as TGTGCCAGTAGCACCATTGGAAGAGAAGCTTTCTTT. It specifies CASSTIGREAFF.

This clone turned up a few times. The CDR3 DNA is TGTGCCAGCAGCGCCGGACTAGCGGGGGCCAAAGATACGCAGTATTTT. As protein: CASSAGLAGAKDTQYF. V and J are TRBV7-3 and TRBJ2-3; TRBD2 matches at 13 bases. The length of the CDR3 is 16 residues. The V and J ends lost 5 bases and 5 bases, in that order; junction bases with no gene match: 7. The germline CDR1 and CDR2 sequences are SGHTA and FQGTGA. Filled out from reference TRBV7-3 and TRBJ2-3, the complete variable domain reads GAGVSQTPSNKVTEKGKYVELRCDPISGHTALYWYRQSLGQGPEFLIYFQGTGAADDSGLPNDRFFAVRPEGSVSTLKIQRTERGDSAVYLCASSAGLAGAKDTQYFGPGTRLTVL.

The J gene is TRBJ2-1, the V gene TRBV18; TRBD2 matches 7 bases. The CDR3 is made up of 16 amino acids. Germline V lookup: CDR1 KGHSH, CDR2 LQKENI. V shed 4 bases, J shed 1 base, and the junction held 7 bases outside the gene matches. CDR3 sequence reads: CASSLRRGGSYNEQFF. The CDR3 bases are TGTGCCAGCTCACTAAGGCGGGGAGGGTCCTACAATGAGCAGTTCTTC.

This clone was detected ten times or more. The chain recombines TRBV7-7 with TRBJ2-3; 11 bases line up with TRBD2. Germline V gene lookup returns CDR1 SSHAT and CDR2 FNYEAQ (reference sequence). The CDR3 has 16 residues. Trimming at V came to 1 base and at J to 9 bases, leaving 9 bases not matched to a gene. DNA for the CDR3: TGTGCCAGCAGCTTAGACCCTAGCGGGGGGAGTGACACGCAGTATTTT. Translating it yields CASSLDPSGGSDTQYF.

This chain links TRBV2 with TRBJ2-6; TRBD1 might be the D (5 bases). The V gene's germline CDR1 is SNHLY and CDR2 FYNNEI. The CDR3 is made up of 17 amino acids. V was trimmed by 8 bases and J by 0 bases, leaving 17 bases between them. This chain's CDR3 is CASLVGLPGSGANVLTF. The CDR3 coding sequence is TGTGCCAGCTTGGTGGGGCTCCCCGGCTCTGGGGCCAACGTCCTGACTTTC.

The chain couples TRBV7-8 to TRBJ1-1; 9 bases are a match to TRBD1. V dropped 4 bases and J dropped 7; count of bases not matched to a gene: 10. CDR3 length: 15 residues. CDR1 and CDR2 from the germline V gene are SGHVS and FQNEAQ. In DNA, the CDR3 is TGTGCCAGCAGCTCAACAGGGGGCGTTGAAGGTGAAGCTTTCTTT. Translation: CASSSTGGVEGEAFF.

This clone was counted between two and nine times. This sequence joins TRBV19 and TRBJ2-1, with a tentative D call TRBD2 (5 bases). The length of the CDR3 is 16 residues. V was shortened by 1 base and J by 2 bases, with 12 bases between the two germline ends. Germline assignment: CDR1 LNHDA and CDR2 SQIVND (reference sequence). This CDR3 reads CASSIGERITYNEQFF. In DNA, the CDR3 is TGTGCCAGTAGTATAGGCGAGCGGATAACCTACAATGAGCAGTTCTTC.

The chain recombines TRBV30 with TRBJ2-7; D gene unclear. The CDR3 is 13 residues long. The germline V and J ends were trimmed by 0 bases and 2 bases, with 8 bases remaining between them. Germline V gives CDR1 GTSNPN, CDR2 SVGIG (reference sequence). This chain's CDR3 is CAWSVGITYEQYF. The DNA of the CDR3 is TGTGCCTGGAGTGTGGGAATCACCTACGAGCAGTACTTC.

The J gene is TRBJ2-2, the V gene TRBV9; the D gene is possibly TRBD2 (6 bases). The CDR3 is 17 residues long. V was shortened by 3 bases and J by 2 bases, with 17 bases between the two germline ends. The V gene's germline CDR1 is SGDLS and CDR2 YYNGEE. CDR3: CASSAPGATHNTGELFF. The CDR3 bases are TGTGCCAGCAGCGCCCCGGGAGCGACGCACAACACCGGGGAGCTGTTTTTT.

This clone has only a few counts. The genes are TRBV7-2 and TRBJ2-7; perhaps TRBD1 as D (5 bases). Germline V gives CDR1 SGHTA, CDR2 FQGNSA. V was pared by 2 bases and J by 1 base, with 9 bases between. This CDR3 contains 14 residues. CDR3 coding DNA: TGTGCCAGCAGCTTACAGGGTTATTCCTACGAGCAGTACTTC. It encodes CASSLQGYSYEQYF.